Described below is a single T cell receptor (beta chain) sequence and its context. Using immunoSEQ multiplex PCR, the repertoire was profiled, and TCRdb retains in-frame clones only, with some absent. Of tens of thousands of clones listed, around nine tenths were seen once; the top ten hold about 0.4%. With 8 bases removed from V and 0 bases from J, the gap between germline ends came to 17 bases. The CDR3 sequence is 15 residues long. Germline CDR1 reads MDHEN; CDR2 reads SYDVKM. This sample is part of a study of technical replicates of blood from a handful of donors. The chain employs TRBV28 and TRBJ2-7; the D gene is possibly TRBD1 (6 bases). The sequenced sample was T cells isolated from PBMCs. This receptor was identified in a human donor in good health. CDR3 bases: TGTGCCAGCCAGAACAGGGTCCCAAACTCCTACGAGCAGTACTTC. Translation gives CASQNRVPNSYEQYF.